This T cell receptor beta chain came from a study of shared clonotypes between healthy human individuals. Looking at the study overall: Used for every donor were three CD4 naive, three CD4 memory, two CD8 naive and one CD8 memory plate. Study outcomes and limitations: The authors sampled blood alone, and tissue repertoires likely differ. Estimated clonotype richness was generally higher in naive than memory subsets.

Replicate PCRs for sorted subsets used approximately 190 ng DNA; this equaled 30,000 to 35,000 T cell genomes. Sequenced by immunoSEQ multiplex PCR; TCRdb stores in-frame clones only, minus some. The table lists some 580,000 clones, around 97% of them singletons. As to this clone: The antigen is unknown.

Germline values: CDR1 LNHDA, CDR2 SQIVND (reference sequence). This CDR3 has 16 amino acids. V lost 4 bases to trimming and J lost 4 bases; unmatched junction nucleotides: 13. The source of this sequence is a woman aged 30 to 39 in good health. The V call is TRBV19, the J call TRBJ2-7, with TRBD2 identical over 7 bases. The sample taken for sequencing was naive CD4+ T cells sorted from blood. Subset reported: CD45RA+ positively selected. The CDR3 spells CASSRSGLAATYEQYF. The CDR3 region has the DNA TGTGCCAGTAGTAGATCGGGCCTAGCGGCCACTTACGAGCAGTACTTC. The full variable domain, with the rest looked up from reference TRBV19 and TRBJ2-7, is DGGITQSPKYLFRKEGQNVTLSCEQNLNHDAMYWYRQDPGQGLRLIYYSQIVNDFQKGDIAEGYSVSREKKESFPLTVTSAQKNPTAFYLCASSRSGLAATYEQYFGPGTRLTVT.